A single T cell receptor beta chain is shown here with its context. Random hexamers served to reverse transcribe roughly 0.45 to 1 ug RNA. The immunoSEQ assay covered 54 Vbeta and 13 Jbeta segments for CDR3. MiXCR, run by TCRdb on the immunoSEQ multiplex PCR reads, gives a single entry per CDR3 protein. The data hold about 140,000 distinct CDR3 sequences, with around 96% observed a single time. In germline, CDR1 is ENHRY, CDR2 SYGVKD. This CDR3 has 15 residues. V lost 0 bases and J lost 9; bases outside the gene matches: 8. The data stem from a study of CD8 T cells in Susac syndrome. TCR beta sequences were obtained from blood CD8+ and CD4+ T cells. Treatment-naive patients with stable or active relapsing-remitting disease were the multiple sclerosis controls. The TEMRA cells underwent FACS enrichment, while the CD8+ and CD4+ T cells underwent negative isolation.

The chain has TRBV10-3 and TRBJ2-1, with 7 nucleotides matching TRBD2. This TCR derives from a human donor with multiple sclerosis. The sample consisted of CD4+ T cells from PBMCs. The CDR3 spells CAISESSGIGSEQFF. CDR3 sequence (DNA): TGTGCCATCAGTGAGTCGAGCGGGATAGGTAGTGAGCAGTTCTTC.